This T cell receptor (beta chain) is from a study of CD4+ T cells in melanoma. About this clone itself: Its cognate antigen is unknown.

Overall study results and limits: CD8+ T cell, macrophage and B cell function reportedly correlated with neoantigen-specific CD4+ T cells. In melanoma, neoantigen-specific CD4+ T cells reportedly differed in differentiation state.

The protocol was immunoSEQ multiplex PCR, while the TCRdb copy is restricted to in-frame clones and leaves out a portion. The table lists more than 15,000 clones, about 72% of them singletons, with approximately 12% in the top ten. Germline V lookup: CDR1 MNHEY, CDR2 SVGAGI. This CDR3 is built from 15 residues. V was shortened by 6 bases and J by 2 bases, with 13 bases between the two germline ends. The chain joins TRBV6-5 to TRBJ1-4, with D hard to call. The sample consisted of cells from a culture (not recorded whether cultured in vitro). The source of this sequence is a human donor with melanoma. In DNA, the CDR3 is TGTGCCAGCAGAACAGAACCGCACACTAATGAAAAACTGTTTTTT. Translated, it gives CASRTEPHTNEKLFF.